The text below deals with one TCR beta chain. This specimen comes from a study of blood T cell repertoires in COVID-19. Clones were sequenced by immunoSEQ multiplex PCR, and TCRdb holds only the in-frame ones, with some missing. The sample lists 330,000 or so clones, around nine tenths seen once, with around 4.6% in the top ten. The specimen sequenced was PBMCs or T cells enriched from blood (not recorded which). This clonotype originated in a man aged 25 to 40 who had recovered from COVID-19.

In nucleotides, the CDR3 is TGTGCCAGCAGTTCCCCGCTCCAGGGGTTCTCCTACGAGCAGTACTTC. This gives the protein CASSSPLQGFSYEQYF. The chain links TRBV27 to TRBJ2-7; a weak D match, TRBD1 (6 bases). The CDR3 runs 16 residues. Germline loops: CDR1 MNHEY, CDR2 SMNVEV (reference sequence). V was pared by 4 bases and J by 0 bases, with 16 bases between.